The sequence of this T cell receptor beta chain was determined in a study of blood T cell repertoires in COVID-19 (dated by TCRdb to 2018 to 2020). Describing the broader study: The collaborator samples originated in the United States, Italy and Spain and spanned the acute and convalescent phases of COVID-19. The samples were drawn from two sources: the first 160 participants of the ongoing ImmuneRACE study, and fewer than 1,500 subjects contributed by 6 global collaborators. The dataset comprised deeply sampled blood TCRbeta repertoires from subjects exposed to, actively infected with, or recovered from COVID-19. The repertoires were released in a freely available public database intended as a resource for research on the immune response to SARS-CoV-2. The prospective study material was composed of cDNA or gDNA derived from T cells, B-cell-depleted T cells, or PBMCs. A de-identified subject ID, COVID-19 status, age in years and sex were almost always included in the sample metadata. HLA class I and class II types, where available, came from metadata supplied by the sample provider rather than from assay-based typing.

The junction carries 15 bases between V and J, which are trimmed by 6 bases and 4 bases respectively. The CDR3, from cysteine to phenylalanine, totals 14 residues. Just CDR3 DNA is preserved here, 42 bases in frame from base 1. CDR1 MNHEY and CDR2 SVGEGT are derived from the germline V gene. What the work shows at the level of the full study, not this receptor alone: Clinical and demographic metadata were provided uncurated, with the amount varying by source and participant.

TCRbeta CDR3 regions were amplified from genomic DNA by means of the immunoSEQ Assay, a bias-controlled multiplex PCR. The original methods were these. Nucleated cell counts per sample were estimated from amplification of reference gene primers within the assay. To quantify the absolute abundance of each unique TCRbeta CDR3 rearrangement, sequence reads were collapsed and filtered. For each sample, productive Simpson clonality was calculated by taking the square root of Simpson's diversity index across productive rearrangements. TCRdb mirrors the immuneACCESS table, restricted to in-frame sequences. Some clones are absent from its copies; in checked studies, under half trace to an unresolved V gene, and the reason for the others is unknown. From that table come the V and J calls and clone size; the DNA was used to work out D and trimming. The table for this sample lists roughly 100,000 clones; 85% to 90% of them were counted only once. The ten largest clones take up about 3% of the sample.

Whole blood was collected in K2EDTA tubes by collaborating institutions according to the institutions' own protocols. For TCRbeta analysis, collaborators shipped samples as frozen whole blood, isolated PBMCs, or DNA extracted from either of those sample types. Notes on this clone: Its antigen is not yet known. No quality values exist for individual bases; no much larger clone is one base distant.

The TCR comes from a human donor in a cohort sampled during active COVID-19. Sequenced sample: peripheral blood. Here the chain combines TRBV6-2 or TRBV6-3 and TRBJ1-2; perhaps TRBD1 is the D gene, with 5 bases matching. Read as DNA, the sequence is TGTGCCAGCAGCGGGGCTAGGGCCTTCTATGGCTACACCTTC. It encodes CASSGARAFYGYTF.